Listed here is a single T cell receptor (beta chain). Coverage ceases 3 residues before the CDR3 finishes, and the germline J gene fills in the end. The sample originates from a study of T cells in women clearing cervical HPV infection. The V gene's germline CDR1 is KGHSH and CDR2 LQKENI. The CDR3 is 14 amino acids. Method: immunoSEQ multiplex PCR; TCRdb's copy keeps in-frame clones and lacks some. The sample's table shows under 35,000 clones. Sequencing used blood buffy coat. The clonotype was recovered from a woman between 18 and 75 years old with a cervical HPV16 infection that either progressed to CIN3+ or cleared (not recorded which). The J gene is TRBJ2-3, the V gene TRBV18; a weak D match, TRBD1 (5 bases). The CDR3 spells CASSPVDQGQPQYF. The sequenced part of the CDR3 DNA is TGTGCCAGCTCCCCCGTCGATCAGGGTCAGCCG.